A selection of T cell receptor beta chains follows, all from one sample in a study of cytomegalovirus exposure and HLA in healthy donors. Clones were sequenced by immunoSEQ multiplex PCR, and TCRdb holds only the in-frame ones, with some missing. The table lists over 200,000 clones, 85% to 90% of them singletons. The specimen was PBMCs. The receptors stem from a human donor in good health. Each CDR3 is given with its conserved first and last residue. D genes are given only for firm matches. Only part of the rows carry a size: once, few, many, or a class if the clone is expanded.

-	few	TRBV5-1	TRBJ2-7	TGCGCCAGCAGCTTGGAACAGGCTCTTTACGAGCAGTACTTC	CASSLEQALYEQYF
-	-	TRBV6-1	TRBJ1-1	TGTGCCAGCGGCGGGGCAGGGCGTAAAGCTTTCTTT	CASGGAGRKAFF
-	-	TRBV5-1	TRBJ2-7	TGCGCCAGCAGCTTGTCCCAACCTCAGGAGCAGTACTTC	CASSLSQPQEQYF
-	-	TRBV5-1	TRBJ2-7	TGCGCCAGCAGCTCACAGGGAGGGTCCTACGAGCAGTACTTC	CASSSQGGSYEQYF
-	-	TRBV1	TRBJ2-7	TGCACCAGCAGCCTAAGGCGGCTCCACCCCACCGAGCAGTACTTC	CTSSLRRLHPTEQYF
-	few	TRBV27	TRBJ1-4	TGTGCCAGCAGTTTGGGGGGGACTAATGAAAAACTGTTTTTT	CASSLGGTNEKLFF
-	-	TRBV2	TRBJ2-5	TGTGCCAGCAGTTGGGGGGTTCCAGGCGAGACCCAGTACTTC	CASSWGVPGETQYF
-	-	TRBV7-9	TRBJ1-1	TGTGCCAGCAGCCAAAAAGTGGGGGGGCTGGCGGACACTGAAGCTTTCTTT	CASSQKVGGLADTEAFF
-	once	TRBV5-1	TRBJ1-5	TGCGCCAGCAGCTCTCGACATGGGAATCAGCCCCAGCATTTT	CASSSRHGNQPQHF
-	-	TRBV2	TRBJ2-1	TGTGCCAGCAGTGAGGCGGGACCGGAGCAGTTCTTC	CASSEAGPEQFF
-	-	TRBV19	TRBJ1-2	TGTGCCAGTAGTCCAGGGTTCGGCTATGGCTACACCTTC	CASSPGFGYGYTF
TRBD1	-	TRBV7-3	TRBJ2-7	TGTGCCAGCAGCCGAGACAGGGGGGGACACGAGCAGTACTTC	CASSRDRGGHEQYF
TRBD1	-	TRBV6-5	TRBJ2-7	TGTGCCAGCAGGCTCCGGGACAGGTCCCCCCAGCAGTACTTC	CASRLRDRSPQQYF
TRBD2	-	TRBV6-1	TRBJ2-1	TGTGCCAGCAGTGAACCACCTCCGGGACTAGCGTCGTACAATGAGCAGTTCTTC	CASSEPPPGLASYNEQFF
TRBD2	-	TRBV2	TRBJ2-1	TGTGCCAGCACCAGGACTAGCGGGAACTACAATGAGCAGTTCTTC	CASTRTSGNYNEQFF
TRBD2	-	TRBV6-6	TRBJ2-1	TGTGCCAGCAGCCCAGGACTAGCGGGAGGGGGAAATGAGCAGTTCTTC	CASSPGLAGGGNEQFF
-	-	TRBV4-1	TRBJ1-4	TGCGCCAGCAGCCTCAGGGGAGTTACTAATGAAAAACTGTTTTTT	CASSLRGVTNEKLFF
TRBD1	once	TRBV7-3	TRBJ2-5	TGTGCCAGCAGCTTAATGGGGTCGGGACAGGGGGCGGGAGAGACCCAGTACTTC	CASSLMGSGQGAGETQYF
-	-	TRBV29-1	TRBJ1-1	TGCAGCGTTGAAGACCCGAACCCCAGGGTTCCTCTCCTGAACACTGAAGCTTTCTTT	CSVEDPNPRVPLLNTEAFF
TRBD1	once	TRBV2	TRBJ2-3	TGTGCCAGCAGGGCAGCTACAGGGGATGTTGGGACAGATACGCAGTATTTT	CASRAATGDVGTDTQYF
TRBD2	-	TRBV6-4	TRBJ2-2	TGTGCCAGCAGGCGGGAGGGCGATTTTTACACCGGGGAGCTGTTTTTT	CASRREGDFYTGELFF
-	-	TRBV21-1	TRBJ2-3	TGTGCCAGCAGGGAATTCGCGCGGGAAGAAAGCACAGATACGCAGTATTTT	CASREFAREESTDTQYF
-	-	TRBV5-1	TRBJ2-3	TGCGCCAGCAGCTTGAACAGGGTGCCAGATACGCAGTATTTT	CASSLNRVPDTQYF
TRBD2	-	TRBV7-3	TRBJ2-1	TGTGCCAGCAGCCCCCTAGCGGGAATATCCTACAATGAGCAGTTCTTC	CASSPLAGISYNEQFF
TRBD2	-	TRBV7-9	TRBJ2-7	TGTGCCAGCAGCCCCCCGGGACTAGCGGATTACGAGCAGTACTTC	CASSPPGLADYEQYF
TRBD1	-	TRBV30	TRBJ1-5	TGTGCCTGGAGTAAAGACTTCGACAGGGGCAATCAGCCCCAGCATTTT	CAWSKDFDRGNQPQHF
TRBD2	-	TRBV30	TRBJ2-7	TGTGCCTGGAGTCCCAGACTAGCGGGAGTTTGGGCCGAATCCGAGCAGTACTTC	CAWSPRLAGVWAESEQYF